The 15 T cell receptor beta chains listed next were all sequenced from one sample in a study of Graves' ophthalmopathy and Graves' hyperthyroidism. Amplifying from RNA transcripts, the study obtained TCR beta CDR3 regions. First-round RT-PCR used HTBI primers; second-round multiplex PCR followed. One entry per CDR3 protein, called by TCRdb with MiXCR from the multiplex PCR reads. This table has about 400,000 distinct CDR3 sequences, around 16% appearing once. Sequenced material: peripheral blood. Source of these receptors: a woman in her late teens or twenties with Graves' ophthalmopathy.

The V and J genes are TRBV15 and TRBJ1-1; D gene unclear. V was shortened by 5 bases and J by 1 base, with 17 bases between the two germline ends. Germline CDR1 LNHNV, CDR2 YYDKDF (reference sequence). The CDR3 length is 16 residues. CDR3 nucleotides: TGTGCCACCAGCCTAAGGGCCCACAGTGCGAACACTGAAGCTTTCTTT. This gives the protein CATSLRAHSANTEAFF.

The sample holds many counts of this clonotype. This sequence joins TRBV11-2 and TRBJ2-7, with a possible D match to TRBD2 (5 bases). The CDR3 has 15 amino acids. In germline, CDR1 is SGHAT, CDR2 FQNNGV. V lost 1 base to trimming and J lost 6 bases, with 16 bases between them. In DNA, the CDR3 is TGTGCCAGCAGCTTAGTATCGGGGTCCGTCGGCGAGCAGTACTTC. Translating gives CASSLVSGSVGEQYF.

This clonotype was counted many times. The CDR3 sequence is CASRRNGQHYEQYF. The CDR3 coding sequence is TGTGCCAGCAGGCGGAATGGGCAGCACTACGAGCAGTACTTC. The V gene is TRBV13, the J gene TRBJ2-7; D not resolved. V was shortened by 6 bases and J by 3 bases, with 15 bases between the two germline ends. Germline loops: CDR1 PRHDT, CDR2 FYEKMQ (reference sequence). This CDR3 spans 14 amino acids.

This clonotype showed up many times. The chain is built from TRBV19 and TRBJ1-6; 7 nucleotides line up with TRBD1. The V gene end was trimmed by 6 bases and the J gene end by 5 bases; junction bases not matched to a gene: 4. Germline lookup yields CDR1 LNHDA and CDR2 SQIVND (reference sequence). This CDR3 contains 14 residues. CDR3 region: CASRGQYNNSPLHF. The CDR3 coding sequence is TGTGCCAGTAGGGGACAGTACAATAATTCACCCCTCCACTTT. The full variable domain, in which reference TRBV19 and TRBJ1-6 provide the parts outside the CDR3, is DGGITQSPKYLFRKEGQNVTLSCEQNLNHDAMYWYRQDPGQGLRLIYYSQIVNDFQKGDIAEGYSVSREKKESFPLTVTSAQKNPTAFYLCASRGQYNNSPLHFGNGTRLTVT.

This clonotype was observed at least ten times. The chain's CDR3 is CASSLDRVYEQYF. CDR3 nucleotides: TGTGCCAGCAGCCTGGACAGGGTCTACGAGCAGTACTTC. The chain has TRBV6-2 or TRBV6-3 and TRBJ2-7; 8 bases are a match to TRBD1. Germline-derived CDR1 and CDR2 are MNHEY and SVGEGT. This CDR3 has 13 amino acids. V was pared by 6 bases and J by 3 bases, with 4 bases of the junction left unmatched.

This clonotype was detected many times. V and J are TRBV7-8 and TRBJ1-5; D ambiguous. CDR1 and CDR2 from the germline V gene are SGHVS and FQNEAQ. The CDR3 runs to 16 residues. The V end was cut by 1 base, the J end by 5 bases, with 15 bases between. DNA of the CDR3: TGTGCCAGCAGCTTAGTCCCCCCAAGGGAATATCAGCCCCAGCATTTT. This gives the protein CASSLVPPREYQPQHF.

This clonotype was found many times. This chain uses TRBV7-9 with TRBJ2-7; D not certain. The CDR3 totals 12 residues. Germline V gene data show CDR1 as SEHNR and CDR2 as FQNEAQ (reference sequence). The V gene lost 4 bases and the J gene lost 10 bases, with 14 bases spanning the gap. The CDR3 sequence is CASSSGIGGQYF. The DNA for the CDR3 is TGTGCCAGCAGCTCCGGAATTGGCGGACAGTACTTC.

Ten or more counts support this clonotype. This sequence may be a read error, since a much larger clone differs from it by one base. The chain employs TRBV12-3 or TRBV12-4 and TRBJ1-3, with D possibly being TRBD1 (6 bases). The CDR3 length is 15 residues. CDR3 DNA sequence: TGTGCCAGCAGTTTAGGCCCAGGGGCTGGAAACACCGTATATTTT. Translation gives CASSLGPGAGNTVYF.

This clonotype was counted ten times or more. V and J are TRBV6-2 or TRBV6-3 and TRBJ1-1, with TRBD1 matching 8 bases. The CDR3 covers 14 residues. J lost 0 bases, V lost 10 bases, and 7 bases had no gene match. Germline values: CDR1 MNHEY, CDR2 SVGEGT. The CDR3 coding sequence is TGTGCCACTGACAGGGGTTCTATGAACACTGAAGCTTTCTTT. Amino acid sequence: CATDRGSMNTEAFF.

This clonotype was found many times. The CDR3 sequence: CASRKGGQTFQETQYF. The CDR3, as DNA: TGTGCCAGCAGAAAAGGTGGACAGACTTTCCAAGAGACCCAGTACTTC. The rearrangement links TRBV6-1 to TRBJ2-5; the D gene is possibly TRBD1 (6 bases). V lost 6 bases and J lost 1, with 18 bases in between. The CDR3 has 16 residues. Germline V gene sequence: CDR1 MNHNS, CDR2 SASEGT.

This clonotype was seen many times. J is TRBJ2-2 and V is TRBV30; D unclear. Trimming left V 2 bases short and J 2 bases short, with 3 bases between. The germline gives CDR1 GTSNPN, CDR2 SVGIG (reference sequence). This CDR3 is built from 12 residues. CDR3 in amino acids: CAWSLNTGELFF. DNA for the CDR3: TGTGCCTGGAGTCTTAACACCGGGGAGCTGTTTTTT.

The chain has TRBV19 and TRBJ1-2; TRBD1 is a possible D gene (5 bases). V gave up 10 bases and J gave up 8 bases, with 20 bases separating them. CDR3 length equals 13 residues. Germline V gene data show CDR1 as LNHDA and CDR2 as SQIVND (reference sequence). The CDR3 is CAILGRGAAGYTF. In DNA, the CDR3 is TGTGCCATCCTAGGACGGGGCGCGGCGGGCTACACCTTC.

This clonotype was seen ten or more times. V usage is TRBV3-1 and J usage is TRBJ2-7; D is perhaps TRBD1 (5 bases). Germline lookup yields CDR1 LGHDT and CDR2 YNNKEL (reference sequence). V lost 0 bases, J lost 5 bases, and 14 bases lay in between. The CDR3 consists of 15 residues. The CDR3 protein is CASSQDLHRNHEQYF. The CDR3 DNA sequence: TGTGCCAGCAGCCAAGATTTGCACAGGAACCACGAGCAGTACTTC.

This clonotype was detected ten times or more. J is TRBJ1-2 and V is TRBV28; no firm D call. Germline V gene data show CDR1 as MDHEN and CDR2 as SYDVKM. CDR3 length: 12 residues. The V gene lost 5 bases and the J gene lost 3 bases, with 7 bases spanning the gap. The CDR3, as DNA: TGTGCCAGCAGTCCGAGTGACTATGGCTACACCTTC. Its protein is CASSPSDYGYTF.

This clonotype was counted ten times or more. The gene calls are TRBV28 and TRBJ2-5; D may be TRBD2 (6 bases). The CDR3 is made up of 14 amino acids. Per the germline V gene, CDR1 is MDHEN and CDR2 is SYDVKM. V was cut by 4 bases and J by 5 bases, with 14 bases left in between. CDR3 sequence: CASSSPLEGETQYF. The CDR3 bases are TGTGCCAGCAGTTCCCCCTTGGAGGGGGAGACCCAGTACTTC.